The 24 T cell receptor beta chains below were found in one sample sequenced in a study of OX40 agonist ivuxolimab in advanced cancers. Some clones are missing from TCRdb's copy, which holds only in-frame ones; the method was immunoSEQ multiplex PCR. The table has about 51,000 clones, about nine tenths seen once. Sample: CD4+ or CD8+ T cells sorted from blood, taken in a trial of the OX40 agonist ivuxolimab. Receptors originate from an adult with an advanced solid tumor such as melanoma, head and neck, liver or kidney cancer.

V gene TRBV25-1 combines with J gene TRBJ2-7; D is ambiguous. From germline, CDR1 is MGHDK and CDR2 SYGVNS. Trimming pared 4 bases from V and 2 bases from J, leaving 12 bases between. The CDR3 runs 14 residues. The CDR3 DNA sequence: TGTGCCAGCAGTGCCCGGGTAGTCCCCTACGAGCAGTACTTC. Translation gives CASSARVVPYEQYF.

This rearrangement joins TRBV2 to TRBJ2-2, with 8 bases aligning to TRBD1. This CDR3 comprises 14 residues. The germline CDR1 and CDR2 sequences are SNHLY and FYNNEI. Trimming took 6 bases from V and 5 from J; bases not matched to a gene: 5. In DNA, the CDR3 is TGTGCCAGCAGAGGACAGGGTTCTACCGGGGAGCTGTTTTTT. This encodes CASRGQGSTGELFF. Looking up the rest from reference TRBV2 and TRBJ2-2 gives the full variable domain: EPEVTQTPSHQVTQMGQEVILRCVPISNHLYFYWYRQILGQKVEFLVSFYNNEISEKSEIFDDQFSVERPDGSNFTLKIRSTKLEDSAMYFCASRGQGSTGELFFGEGSRLTVL.

The chain carries TRBV11-3 and TRBJ2-3; 12 nucleotides agree with TRBD2. This CDR3 spans 14 amino acids. Germline lookup yields CDR1 SGHNT and CDR2 YENEEA. Trimming took 5 bases from V and 9 from J; bases not matched to a gene: 6. CDR3 protein: CASSQGLAGGTQYF. The DNA for the CDR3 is TGTGCCAGCAGCCAGGGGCTAGCGGGGGGGACGCAGTATTTT.

The genes are TRBV7-2 and TRBJ1-5, with D uncertain. Germline CDR1 reads SGHTA; CDR2 reads FQGNSA. Deletions cut 3 bases from V and 5 bases from J, with 8 bases between. The CDR3 sequence is 13 residues long. Here the CDR3 DNA reads TGTGCCAGCAGCTTTAAGTTCGATCAGCCCCAGCATTTT. It encodes CASSFKFDQPQHF.

The gene calls are TRBV6-6 and TRBJ1-6; D is unclear. The germline gives CDR1 MNHNY, CDR2 SVGAGI (reference sequence). V was shortened by 2 bases and J by 10 bases, with 18 bases between the two germline ends. The CDR3 length is 16 residues. The CDR3 DNA sequence: TGTGCCAGCAGTTACGGACTGCAGCAAAACCAATCACCCCTCCACTTT. Residues: CASSYGLQQNQSPLHF.

V and J are TRBV9 and TRBJ2-2; 8 bases match TRBD1. Looked up from germline, CDR1 is SGDLS and CDR2 is YYNGEE. The CDR3 runs to 14 residues. Trimming at V came to 2 bases and at J to 6 bases, leaving 3 bases not matched to a gene. As DNA, the CDR3 is TGTGCCAGCAGCGTCGGACAGGGTGCCGGGGAGCTGTTTTTT. This encodes CASSVGQGAGELFF.

The chain is built from TRBV18 and TRBJ2-6; 8 nucleotides align to TRBD1. V shed 2 bases and J 0 bases; nucleotides not matched to a gene: 3. The CDR3 contains 17 residues. Germline V CDR1 and CDR2: KGHSH, LQKENI. The chain's CDR3 is CASSPGQGNSGANVLTF. The CDR3 DNA follows: TGTGCCAGCTCACCAGGACAGGGAAACTCTGGGGCCAACGTCCTGACTTTC. The entire variable domain, with the rest obtained from reference TRBV18 and TRBJ2-6, is as follows: NAGVMQNPRHLVRRRGQEARLRCSPMKGHSHVYWYRQLPEEGLKFMVYLQKENIIDESGMPKERFSAEFPKEGPSILRIQQVVRGDSAAYFCASSPGQGNSGANVLTFGAGSRLTVL.

The J gene is TRBJ2-3, the V gene TRBV11-2; 9 bases match TRBD1. This CDR3 spans 17 amino acids. Germline lookup yields CDR1 SGHAT and CDR2 FQNNGV. The ends lost 6 bases at V and 2 bases at J; junction bases unmatched: 12. CDR3 residues: CASRAGTGIFFTDTQYF. CDR3 sequence (DNA): TGTGCCAGCAGAGCCGGGACAGGGATTTTTTTCACAGATACGCAGTATTTT.

This chain joins TRBV28 and TRBJ2-2, with D possibly being TRBD2 (6 bases). The germline V gene encodes CDR1 MDHEN and CDR2 SYDVKM. The CDR3 length is 17 residues. The V and J ends lost 3 bases and 2 bases respectively, with 16 bases between them. The CDR3: CASSFYTPGLNTGELFF. The CDR3, as DNA: TGTGCCAGCAGTTTCTATACTCCGGGACTCAACACCGGGGAGCTGTTTTTT.

The chain carries TRBV15 and TRBJ1-3; D is unresolved. V gave up 3 bases and J gave up 7 bases, with 7 bases separating them. The CDR3 is 12 residues long. Per the germline V gene, CDR1 is LNHNV and CDR2 is YYDKDF (reference sequence). In DNA form, the CDR3 reads TGTGCCACCAGCAGGCGGGGTAACACCATATATTTT. This codes for CATSRRGNTIYF.

A single count supports this clone. The CDR3, as DNA: TGCGCCAGCACCAGGGACAGGTACCAAGAGACCCAGTACTTC. It is translated as CASTRDRYQETQYF. The chain combines TRBV5-1 with TRBJ2-5, with TRBD1 matching over 8 bases. J lost 0 bases, V lost 6 bases, and 4 bases had no gene match. Germline V lookup: CDR1 SGHRS, CDR2 YFSETQ. The length of the CDR3 is 14 residues.

The V gene is TRBV7-8, the J gene TRBJ2-5; D not resolved. Germline lookup yields CDR1 SGHVS and CDR2 FQNEAQ. V was pared by 1 base and J by 5 bases, with 11 bases between. The CDR3 has 14 residues. The CDR3 sequence: CASSLVTGEETQYF. CDR3 coding DNA: TGTGCCAGCAGCTTAGTAACGGGCGAGGAGACCCAGTACTTC.

The chain couples TRBV28 to TRBJ2-7, with a tentative D call TRBD1 (5 bases). V was shortened by 4 bases and J by 1 base, with 11 bases between the two germline ends. Germline CDR1 reads MDHEN; CDR2 reads SYDVKM. CDR3 length: 14 amino acids. The CDR3 is CASSSVRVSYEQYF. The CDR3, as DNA: TGTGCCAGCAGTTCTGTCAGGGTTTCCTACGAGCAGTACTTC.

V gene TRBV5-1 combines with J gene TRBJ2-1; D gene ambiguous. V was shortened by 5 bases and J by 8 bases, with 20 bases between the two germline ends. The CDR3 is 15 amino acids. Germline CDR1 is SGHRS and CDR2 is YFSETQ. CDR3 bases: TGCGCCAGCAGACTTAGTACAAACGATCCTGATGAGCAGTTCTTC. Protein product: CASRLSTNDPDEQFF.

The chain recombines TRBV18 with TRBJ2-1; TRBD1 matches at 8 bases. This CDR3 is built from 14 residues. J lost 4 bases, V lost 8 bases, and 7 bases had no gene match. CDR1 is KGHSH, CDR2 LQKENI, per germline. Written as DNA, the CDR3 is TGTGCCAGCAAGGCGGGACAGGTATACAATGAGCAGTTCTTC. Its translation is CASKAGQVYNEQFF.

The chain employs TRBV5-4 and TRBJ2-7, with D tentatively TRBD1 or TRBD2 (6 bases each). V was trimmed by 0 bases and J by 3 bases, leaving 16 bases between them. Germline lookup yields CDR1 SGHNT and CDR2 YYREEE (reference sequence). The CDR3 covers 16 residues. The DNA for the CDR3 is TGTGCCAGCAGCTTGGGAAGGGGGGCTATTTTCTACGAGCAGTACTTC. It encodes CASSLGRGAIFYEQYF.

The chain employs TRBV6-5 and TRBJ2-3; D is unclear. Trimming took 5 bases from V and 1 from J, leaving 13 bases between them. Germline V gene lookup returns CDR1 MNHEY and CDR2 SVGAGI. The CDR3 sequence is 15 residues long. The CDR3 reads CASSPRGVGTDTQYF. CDR3 nucleotide sequence: TGTGCCAGCAGTCCTCGTGGGGTGGGCACAGATACGCAGTATTTT.

V usage is TRBV27 and J usage is TRBJ2-3; D call uncertain. V lost 6 bases and J 6 bases, leaving 7 bases between the germline ends. Germline CDR1 reads MNHEY; CDR2 reads SMNVEV (reference sequence). The CDR3 is 11 residues long. DNA of the CDR3: TGTGCCAGCAGATCCTTGGATACGCAGTATTTT. Its translation is CASRSLDTQYF.

V gene TRBV7-2 combines with J gene TRBJ2-3; TRBD2 agrees at 8 bases. The CDR3 has 16 amino acids. CDR1 is SGHTA and CDR2 is FQGNSA in the germline V gene. Germline trimming cut 5 bases from V and 8 bases from J; bases unmatched to any gene: 15. CDR3 bases: TGTGCCAGCAGCCCCGGGGAACTAGCGGTGCCCGGTACGCAGTATTTT. This sequence encodes CASSPGELAVPGTQYF.

This clone was observed a few times. The genes are TRBV7-3 and TRBJ2-3; D call uncertain. Trimming pared 1 base from V and 0 bases from J, leaving 2 bases between. There are 13 residues in the CDR3. Per germline, CDR1 SGHTA and CDR2 FQGTGA. This chain's CDR3 is CASSLISTDTQYF. The CDR3 DNA is TGTGCCAGCAGCTTAATCAGCACAGATACGCAGTATTTT.

The chain carries TRBV18 and TRBJ2-7, with D perhaps TRBD1 (6 bases). The germline CDR1 and CDR2 sequences are KGHSH and LQKENI. This CDR3 comprises 14 residues. V lost 3 bases and J lost 12, with 21 bases in between. The CDR3 spells CASSPKTGKDIWYF. The CDR3, as DNA: TGTGCCAGCTCACCGAAAACAGGGAAGGACATTTGGTACTTC.

The V gene is TRBV7-8, the J gene TRBJ1-4; 9 bases are shared with TRBD1. Germline V gene lookup returns CDR1 SGHVS and CDR2 FQNEAQ. V shed 5 bases and J 6 bases; nucleotides not matched to a gene: 7. This CDR3 contains 15 residues. The CDR3 loop reads CASSMRQGGDEKLFF. The CDR3 DNA follows: TGTGCCAGCAGCATGAGACAGGGGGGAGATGAAAAACTGTTTTTT.

The chain has TRBV6-1 and TRBJ1-1; tentatively, D is TRBD1 (5 bases). The CDR3 runs 16 residues. V shed 2 bases and J shed 0 bases, with 13 bases lying between them. CDR1 and CDR2 (germline): MNHNS, SASEGT. CDR3 sequence (DNA): TGTGCCAGCAGTGAATCGAGGGGCGGAATGAACACTGAAGCTTTCTTT. It translates to CASSESRGGMNTEAFF.

V usage is TRBV29-1 and J usage is TRBJ2-1; D may be TRBD1 (6 bases). This CDR3 is 13 amino acids long. The V end was cut by 4 bases, the J end by 1 base, with 8 bases between. CDR1 is SQVTM, CDR2 ANQGSEA, per germline. The CDR3 DNA follows: TGCAGCGTTGTAGGGGGATCCTACAATGAGCAGTTCTTC. Amino acid sequence: CSVVGGSYNEQFF.